This T cell receptor (beta chain) was recovered during a study of T cell repertoires in cytomegalovirus infection. Across the study: A matching HLA type, together with CMV infection, was signaled by public TCR beta signatures.

Concerning this clonotype: Antigen specificity is unknown.

Study-level results: Frequencies of public TCR beta families were cumulated, and this identified carriers of CMV plus the relevant HLA.

One entry per CDR3 protein, called by TCRdb with MiXCR from the reads. The sample carries about 340,000 distinct CDR3 sequences, around 29% recorded once. Germline V lookup: CDR1 LNHDA, CDR2 SQIVND (reference sequence). With 7 bases removed from V and 4 bases from J, the gap between germline ends came to 11 bases. This CDR3 has 14 amino acids. This clonotype was obtained from a human donor in good health (CMV status not recorded). Some clones in this sample may be carry-over from other donors' samples. V is TRBV19 and J is TRBJ1-6; unclear D gene. The material sequenced was cultured PBMCs, taken from culture after CMV antigen stimulation. The CDR3 sequence is CASTPSGYNSPLHF. For the CDR3, the DNA is TGTGCCAGTACCCCCTCCGGATATAATTCACCCCTCCACTTT. The full variable domain, with the rest looked up from reference TRBV19 and TRBJ1-6, is DGGITQSPKYLFRKEGQNVTLSCEQNLNHDAMYWYRQDPGQGLRLIYYSQIVNDFQKGDIAEGYSVSREKKESFPLTVTSAQKNPTAFYLCASTPSGYNSPLHFGNGTRLTVT.